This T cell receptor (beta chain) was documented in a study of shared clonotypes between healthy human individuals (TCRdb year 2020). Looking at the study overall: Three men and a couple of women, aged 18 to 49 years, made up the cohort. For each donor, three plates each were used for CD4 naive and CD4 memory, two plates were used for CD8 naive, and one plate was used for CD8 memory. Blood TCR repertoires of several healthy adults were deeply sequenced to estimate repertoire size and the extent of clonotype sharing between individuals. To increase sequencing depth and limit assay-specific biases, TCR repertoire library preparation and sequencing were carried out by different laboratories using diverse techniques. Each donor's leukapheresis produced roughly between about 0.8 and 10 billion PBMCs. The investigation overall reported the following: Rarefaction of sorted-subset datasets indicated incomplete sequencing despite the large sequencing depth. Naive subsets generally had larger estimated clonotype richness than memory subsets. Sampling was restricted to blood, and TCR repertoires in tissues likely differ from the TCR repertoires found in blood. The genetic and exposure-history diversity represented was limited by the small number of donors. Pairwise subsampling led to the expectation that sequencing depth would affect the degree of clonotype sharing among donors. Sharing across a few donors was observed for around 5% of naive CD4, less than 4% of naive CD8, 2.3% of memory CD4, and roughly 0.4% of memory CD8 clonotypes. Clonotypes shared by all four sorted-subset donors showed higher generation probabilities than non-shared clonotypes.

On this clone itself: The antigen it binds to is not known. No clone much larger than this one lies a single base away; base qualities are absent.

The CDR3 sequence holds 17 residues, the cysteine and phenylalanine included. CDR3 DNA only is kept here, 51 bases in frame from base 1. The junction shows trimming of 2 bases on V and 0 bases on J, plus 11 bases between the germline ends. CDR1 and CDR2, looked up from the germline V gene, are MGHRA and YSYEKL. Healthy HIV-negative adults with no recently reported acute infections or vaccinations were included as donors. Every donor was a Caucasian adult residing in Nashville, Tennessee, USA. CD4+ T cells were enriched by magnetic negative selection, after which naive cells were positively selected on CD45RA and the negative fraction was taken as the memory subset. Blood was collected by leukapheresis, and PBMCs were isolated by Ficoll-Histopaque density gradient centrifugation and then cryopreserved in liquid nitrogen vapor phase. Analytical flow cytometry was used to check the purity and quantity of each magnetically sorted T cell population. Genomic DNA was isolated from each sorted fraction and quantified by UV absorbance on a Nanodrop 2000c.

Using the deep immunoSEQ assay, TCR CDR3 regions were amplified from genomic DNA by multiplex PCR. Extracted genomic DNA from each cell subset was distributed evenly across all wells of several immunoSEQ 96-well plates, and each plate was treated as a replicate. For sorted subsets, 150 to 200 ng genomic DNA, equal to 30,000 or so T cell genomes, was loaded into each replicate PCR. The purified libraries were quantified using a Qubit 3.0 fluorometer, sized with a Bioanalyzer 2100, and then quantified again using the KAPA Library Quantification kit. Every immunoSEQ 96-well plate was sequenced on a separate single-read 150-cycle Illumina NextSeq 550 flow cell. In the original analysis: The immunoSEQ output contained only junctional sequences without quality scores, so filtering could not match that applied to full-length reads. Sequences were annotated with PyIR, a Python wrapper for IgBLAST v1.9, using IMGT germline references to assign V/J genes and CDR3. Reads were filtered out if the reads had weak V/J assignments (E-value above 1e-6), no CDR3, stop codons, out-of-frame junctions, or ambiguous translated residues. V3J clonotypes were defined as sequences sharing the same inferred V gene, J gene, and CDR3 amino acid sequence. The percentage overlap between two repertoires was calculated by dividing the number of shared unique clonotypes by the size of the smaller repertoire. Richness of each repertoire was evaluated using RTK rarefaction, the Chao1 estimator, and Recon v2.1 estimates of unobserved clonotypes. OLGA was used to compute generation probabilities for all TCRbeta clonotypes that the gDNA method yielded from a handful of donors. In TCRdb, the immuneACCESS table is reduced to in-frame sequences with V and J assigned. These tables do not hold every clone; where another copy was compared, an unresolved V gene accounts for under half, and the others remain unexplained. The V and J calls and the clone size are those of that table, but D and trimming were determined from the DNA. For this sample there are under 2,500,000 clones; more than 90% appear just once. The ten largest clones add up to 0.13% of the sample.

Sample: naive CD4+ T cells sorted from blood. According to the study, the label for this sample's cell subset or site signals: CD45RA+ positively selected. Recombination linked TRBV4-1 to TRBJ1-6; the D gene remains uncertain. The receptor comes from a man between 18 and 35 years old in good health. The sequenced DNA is TGCGCCAGCAGCCAATCTCAGCTACGCTCCTATAATTCACCCCTCCACTTT. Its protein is CASSQSQLRSYNSPLHF.